The following is a T cell receptor (beta chain) sequence with its context. The table lists this clonotype with a few counts. Its antigen is currently not known. Base qualities are not recorded, but no much larger clone differs from it by a single base. The data originate from a study of naive and memory T cell subsets (dated by TCRdb to 2015 to 2018). The study in broad terms: An open-source, UMI-based TCR alpha and beta sequencing pipeline was applied to sorted naive and memory peripheral blood T cell subsets. Complete agreement was observed between the functional CMV T cell responses and the IgG serology results. RNA was DNase-treated and reverse transcribed with TCR constant-region primers, mostly using SuperScript III. Study-level results and caveats: Following error correction, more than 90% of naive TCR sequences occurred only once, which made naive abundance distributions much steeper than those of memory subsets. The repertoire findings for the naive and memory subsets could not be validated against a ground truth because none was available. In both CD4 and CD8 cells, the Gini index increased while Shannon and inverse Simpson diversity decreased from naive through CM, EM and EMRA. TCR abundance followed a power law whose exponent differed between naive and memory subsets but was consistent across the three individuals. A clonotype was defined as a single alpha or beta chain sequence rather than as a paired alpha/beta receptor. RNA-based TCR counts may be influenced by expression changes linked to T cell activation and differentiation. A few larger clonotypes were found in naive repertoires, especially CD8, and these larger clonotypes were possibly memory cells re-expressing CD45RA.

From the second PCR step on, the TCR alpha and beta chain libraries were amplified in separate reactions. CMV status of each donor was established by measuring IFNgamma production from CD4+ T cells after fresh PBMCs were stimulated overnight with CMV viral lysate. CD4 T cells were positively selected with Miltenyi beads, followed by positive selection of CD8 T cells from the CD4-negative fraction. Cells were stained for CD3, CD4, CD8, CD45RA, CD27 and a live/dead dye and were sorted on a BD Aria II into four subsets based on CD45RA and CD27. Three healthy volunteers provided blood, and each donor's sample was split into CD4 and CD8 T cells and then further divided into four differentiation subsets. Approximately 120 ml of peripheral blood was collected from each donor, and PBMC were isolated by Ficoll-Paque PLUS density-gradient centrifugation. Sorted cells were lysed in RLT buffer, after which RNA was extracted using a Qiagen RNeasy kit and stored at -80 degrees C.

The library was prepared using UMI-ligation and nested PCR. The beta constant-region primer was an equimolar mix of two oligonucleotides covering both TRBC1 and TRBC2. Four rounds of PCR were used to amplify ligated cDNA, with nested alpha and beta constant-region primers being used together with the SP2 primer. A single-stranded oligonucleotide containing the SP2 primer and a 12-nucleotide UMI was joined to the 3' end of the cDNA by T4 RNA ligase 1. Incubation of the ligation reaction was carried out at 16 degrees C for roughly 18-24 hours. PCR2 was typically performed as a SYBR Green qPCR and was stopped at a predetermined threshold so that over-amplification was prevented. Every purification after the first one was done using Agencourt AMPure XP magnetic beads. Libraries were quantified by Qubit and checked on a TapeStation, where a main peak was expected near 650 bp. Pooled libraries were sequenced on an Illumina MiSeq with v2 2x251 paired-end kits, typically giving about 0.95-2.2 million reads per sample. Each sample library was pooled at roughly 4.4 nM, and about 4.5-7.5% PhiX was included to improve cluster recognition. The published analysis was carried out like this. Decombinator assigned V and J genes to Demultiplexor-processed FASTQ reads by tag matching, allowing a single base-pair mismatch. By using UMIs, Collapsinator corrected both sequencing errors and the frequency errors caused by PCR heterogeneity. TCRs were translated and CDR3s were extracted from the conserved cysteine to the FGXG phenylalanine by CDR3Translator, with non-productive sequences being flagged. Gini, Shannon entropy and inverse Simpson indices were calculated on repertoires that had been subsampled to equal numbers of UMI-defined TCRs. Power-law fits to clonotype abundance distributions were performed by maximum likelihood within the linear range. On one naive CD8 sample, the pipeline and MIGEC gave similar UMI counts, unique TCR numbers and clonal distributions. One analysis removed from the naive repertoire any naive TCRs that were also found in any memory subset from the same donor. A set of some 7,600 CMV-associated CDR3 sequences, compiled from VDJdb and a published dataset, was used to search the repertoires. The public reads were run again by TCRdb, first through fastp at Q25 and then through MiXCR, and only productive beta chains were kept. Rows are unified per CDR3 protein, each entry keeping the most common DNA and genes. TCRdb assigned the V and J calls; the authors' analysis was not used. For this sample the table gives over 90,000 distinct CDR3 sequences, of which over 9% were detected only once. In total, the top ten clones hold more than 0.13% of the sample.

The sequencing sample was made of naive CD4+ T cells from blood. This specimen's cell subset or site label, per the study, means: naive T cells, CD45RA high CD27+. This clonotype was obtained from a human donor in good health.

The CDR3: CASSLGLPPYNEQFF. The nucleotide sequence is given as TGTGCCAGCAGCTTAGGACTGCCCCCATACAATGAGCAGTTCTTC. The chain employs TRBV7-3 and TRBJ2-1, with TRBD2 perhaps the D gene, on 5 matching bases. CDR1 and CDR2 (SGHTA, FQGTGA) derive from the germline V gene. Reading from cysteine to phenylalanine, the CDR3 counts 15 amino acids. The kept DNA is CDR3 alone, 45 bases in frame from the first base. V is shortened by 2 bases, J by 4 bases, and the region joining them spans 12 bases.